This T cell receptor (beta chain) was sequenced for a study of Ad26.COV2.S vaccination and SARS-CoV-2 variants. The treatment is: around 19 received Ad26.COV2.S at low or high dose, single or two shots; 5 received placebo; per-sample allocation not given. Sampling was done on day 63 after the first vaccine or placebo injection. What was given as vaccine was an Ad26 vector encoding Wuhan-strain SARS-CoV-2 spike. V shed 4 bases and J shed 3 bases, with 12 bases lying between them. Germline V gene data show CDR1 as GTSNPN and CDR2 as SVGIG (reference sequence). This CDR3 comprises 13 residues. Assay used: immunoSEQ multiplex PCR; TCRdb lists only in-frame clones, some missing. The sample carries over 400,000 clones, roughly 90% recorded once.

This material consisted of peripheral blood, taken in a trial of Ad26.COV2.S vaccine versus placebo. This TCR was sampled from a person between 18 and 65 years old who received the Ad26.COV2.S COVID-19 vaccine or a placebo. This chain connects TRBV30 to TRBJ1-1; maybe TRBD1 (6 bases). The CDR3 loop reads CAWKTQGYTEAFF. The CDR3 coding sequence is TGTGCCTGGAAGACTCAGGGGTACACTGAAGCTTTCTTT.